The clone carrying this T cell receptor beta chain was seen at least ten times. TCRdb reprocessed the RACE reads with MiXCR, giving one entry per CDR3 protein. The repertoire includes 50,000 or so distinct CDR3 sequences, approximately 4.8% of them detected once, and roughly 6% sits in the top ten. This specimen comes from a study of human T cells and chemical hapten exposure. Regarding time point: healthy volunteer bleed at 2 weeks. Total RNA extraction was carried out from unfractionated whole blood. Trimming left V 1 base short and J 7 bases short, with 28 bases between. The CDR3 is 19 residues long. CDR1 is LNHNV, CDR2 YYDKDF, per germline (reference sequence).

The TCR originated in a human donor in good health. Some clones in this sample may be carry-over from other donors' samples. The gene calls are TRBV15 and TRBJ1-1, with D perhaps TRBD1 (6 bases). The sequenced sample was whole blood. The CDR3: CATSRVLGLGTGQISEAFF. The CDR3 DNA reads as TGTGCCACCAGCAGAGTATTGGGATTGGGGACTGGACAGATCAGTGAAGCTTTCTTT.